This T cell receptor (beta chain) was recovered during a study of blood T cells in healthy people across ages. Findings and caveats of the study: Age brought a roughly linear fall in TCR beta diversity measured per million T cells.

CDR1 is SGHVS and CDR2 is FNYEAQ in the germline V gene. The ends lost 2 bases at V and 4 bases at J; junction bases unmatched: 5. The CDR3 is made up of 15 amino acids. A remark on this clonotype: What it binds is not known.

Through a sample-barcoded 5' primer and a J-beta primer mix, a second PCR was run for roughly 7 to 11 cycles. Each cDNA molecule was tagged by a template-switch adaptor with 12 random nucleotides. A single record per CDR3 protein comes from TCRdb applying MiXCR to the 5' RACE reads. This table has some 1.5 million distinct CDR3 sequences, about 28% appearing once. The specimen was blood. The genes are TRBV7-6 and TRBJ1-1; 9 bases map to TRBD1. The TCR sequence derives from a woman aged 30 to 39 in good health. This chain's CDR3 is CASSLNTGGVTEAFF. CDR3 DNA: TGTGCCAGCAGCTTAAACACAGGGGGCGTCACTGAAGCTTTCTTT.